A selection of T cell receptor beta chains follows, all from one sample in a study of tumour-infiltrating T cells in Burkitt lymphoma. Repertoires were generated with immunoSEQ multiplex PCR, while TCRdb's copy carries only in-frame clones and drops some. The table has 2,000 to 2,500 clones, 24% seen once. The specimen was tumor tissue from a relapse. The receptors come from a human donor with relapsed Burkitt lymphoma. Some clones in this sample may be carry-over from other donors' samples. Each CDR3 is given with its conserved first and last residue. D genes are given only for firm matches. Clone size, where shown, is once, few, many, or a class for clones that have expanded.

j_call v_call d_call clone_size cdr3_nt cdr3_aa
TRBJ2-5 TRBV18 - - TGTGCCAGCTCACCCACTAGGAGGGGAGAGACCCAGTACTTC CASSPTRRGETQYF
TRBJ1-1 TRBV25-1 - few TGTGCCAGCAGTGAATGGGGGGGGCGGGGCACTGAAGCTTTCTTT CASSEWGGRGTEAFF
TRBJ2-7 TRBV5-1 - - TGCGCCAGCAGCTTTGTTGGCGGCGGCTACGAGCAGTACTTC CASSFVGGGYEQYF
TRBJ2-5 TRBV5-1 - - TGCGCCAGCAGCAGAGACAGGCAAGAGACCCAGTACTTC CASSRDRQETQYF
TRBJ2-3 TRBV29-1 TRBD2 few TGCAGCGTCGCGACTAGCGGGGGCCCCACAAATACGCAGTATTTT CSVATSGGPTNTQYF
TRBJ2-5 TRBV5-1 - - TGCGCCAGCAGCTTGCAGGGACAAGAGACCCAGTACTTC CASSLQGQETQYF
TRBJ1-1 TRBV12-2 - - TGTGCAAGTCGCTCAGTACAGGGGAAAGGCGCTGAAGCTTTCTTT CASRSVQGKGAEAFF
TRBJ2-1 TRBV4-2 - - TGTGCCAGCAGCCTGAACAATGAGCAGTTCTTC CASSLNNEQFF
TRBJ2-5 TRBV20-1 - few TGCAGTGCAAAGGGAAGGGAGACCCAGTACTTC CSAKGRETQYF
TRBJ1-1 TRBV5-4 - - TGTGCCAGCAGCTTGGAATTGGGGGGCACTGAAGCTTTCTTT CASSLELGGTEAFF
TRBJ2-1 TRBV28 TRBD2 - TGTGCCAGCAGTTTCCCTCTCGCGGGCGGGGGGCCGCACAATGAGCAGTTCTTC CASSFPLAGGGPHNEQFF
TRBJ2-1 TRBV4-1 TRBD2 - TGCGCCAGCAGCCCTTCGTGGGCCGGACTAGCGAACAATGAGCAGTTCTTC CASSPSWAGLANNEQFF
TRBJ1-1 TRBV20-1 - - TGCAGTCCTATTAGGAGGGAGGCTTTCTTT CSPIRREAFF
TRBJ2-3 TRBV7-2 - - TGTGCCAGCAGCTTAGGACTATTTGGGGATACGCAGTATTTT CASSLGLFGDTQYF
TRBJ1-2 TRBV7-9 - few TGTGCCAGCAGCCCCCAGAACTATGGCTACACCTTC CASSPQNYGYTF
TRBJ1-3 TRBV5-4 TRBD1 - TGTGCCAGCAGCTTCAGGCCAGGGGGCTCTGGAAACACCATATATTTT CASSFRPGGSGNTIYF
TRBJ1-1 TRBV6-6 TRBD1 - TGTGCCAGCAGTTCCAATCTAGGGACAGGCCGAGCTTTCTTT CASSSNLGTGRAFF
TRBJ2-2 TRBV5-1 - - TGCGCCAGCAGCTCCCATATACTCCAGGGGAACACCGGGGAGCTGTTTTTT CASSSHILQGNTGELFF
TRBJ1-1 TRBV5-1 - few TGCGCCAGCAGCTTGCAGGTCGGGGGAGACACTGAAGCTTTCTTT CASSLQVGGDTEAFF
TRBJ1-6 TRBV2 TRBD1 - TGTGCCAGCAGAACAGGGGTTTCTTCACCCCTCCACTTT CASRTGVSSPLHF
TRBJ2-3 TRBV9 - few TGTGCCAGCAGCCCCTGGGAACGGGATACGCAGTATTTT CASSPWERDTQYF
TRBJ2-3 TRBV7-9 - few TGTGCCAGCAGCTTACAGGGAGCCGATACGCAGTATTTT CASSLQGADTQYF
TRBJ2-7 TRBV14 - - TGTGCCAGCAGCCAGATCAGGAAAGGAGAGCAGTACTTC CASSQIRKGEQYF
TRBJ2-1 TRBV27 - - TGTGCCAGCAGCTTCACTACGTCGGGTGAGCAGTTCTTC CASSFTTSGEQFF
TRBJ2-5 TRBV11-2 TRBD1 - TGTGCCAGCAGTTATAGTGGACAGGGAACGAAAGAGACCCAGTACTTC CASSYSGQGTKETQYF
TRBJ1-1 TRBV21-1 - large TGTGCCAGCAGCAAAACTCAGCCTCAAATTGAAGCTTTCTTT CASSKTQPQIEAFF
TRBJ1-5 TRBV28 - - TGTGCCAGCAATACCCTGTGGGGGCGGAGGAGCAATCAGCCCCAGCATTTT CASNTLWGRRSNQPQHF
TRBJ2-7 TRBV4-1 - - TGCGCCAGCAGCCAGGTGGGGGATTACGAGCAGTACTTC CASSQVGDYEQYF
TRBJ1-5 TRBV15 - - TGTGCCACCAGCAGAGAAGGGCATCAGTCCCAGCATTTT CATSREGHQSQHF
TRBJ2-1 TRBV7-2 - - TGTGCCAGCAGCCTACTGGGTTCCTACAATGAGCAGTTCTTC CASSLLGSYNEQFF
TRBJ2-7 TRBV2 - - TGTGCCAGCAGTCAGACGGAGCGCTACGAGCAGTACTTC CASSQTERYEQYF
TRBJ1-2 TRBV6-5 - - TGTGCCAGCGGTTCGAGCGAAGGTGGCTACACCTTC CASGSSEGGYTF
TRBJ2-3 TRBV18 - - TGTGCCAGCTCACCACCGTCCAGGGAAACAGATACGCAGTATTTT CASSPPSRETDTQYF
TRBJ2-5 TRBV28 TRBD2 once TGTGCCAGCAATCCTAGCGGGGGTCAAGAGACCCAGTACTTC CASNPSGGQETQYF
TRBJ2-7 TRBV28 - few TGTGCCAGCACAGTTGGGGTCGGGGCCCCGCCTAGGCAGTACTTC CASTVGVGAPPRQYF
TRBJ1-2 TRBV6-1 - once TGTGCCAGCAGGGGGGGCGGCTATGGCTACACCTTC CASRGGGYGYTF
TRBJ1-6 TRBV20-1 - - TGCAGTGCTAGGGGTCCCACCCTCCACTTT CSARGPTLHF
TRBJ2-7 TRBV6-6 - - TGTGCCAGCAGTTTGGGCCGGGAGCAGTACTTC CASSLGREQYF
TRBJ2-1 TRBV7-3 TRBD1 - TGTGCCAGCAGCTTAGGGACAGAAGGCAATGAGCAGTTCTTC CASSLGTEGNEQFF
TRBJ2-3 TRBV18 TRBD2 - TGTGCCAGCTCACCGATAGCGGGGGGTTTTAACACAGATACGCAGTATTTT CASSPIAGGFNTDTQYF
TRBJ2-5 TRBV27 - few TGTGCCAGCAGTTTGCAGGGCGGCCGACAAGAGACCCAGTACTTC CASSLQGGRQETQYF
TRBJ2-7 TRBV4-1 TRBD1 few TGCGCCAGCAGCCAGATGACCCAGGGGGCCCCGTACGAGCAGTACTTC CASSQMTQGAPYEQYF
TRBJ2-3 TRBV29-1 - few TGCAGCGTTGAAGATCTCACCCGGTCAGATACGCAGTATTTT CSVEDLTRSDTQYF
TRBJ2-7 TRBV28 - few TGTGCCAGCAGTTTAAGGCTCCCGGACGAGCAGTACTTC CASSLRLPDEQYF
TRBJ2-1 TRBV4-1 TRBD2 - TGCGCCAGCAGCCAAGAGACTAGCGGGGGGCTTCCCTACTCCTACAATGAGCAGTTCTTC CASSQETSGGLPYSYNEQFF
TRBJ1-2 TRBV28 - once TGTGCCAGCAGTTTGGCAGATGGCTACACCTTC CASSLADGYTF
TRBJ2-4 TRBV9 - once TGTGCCAGCAGCGTAGGACTTCCAATAGCCAAAAACATTCAGTACTTC CASSVGLPIAKNIQYF
TRBJ2-7 TRBV27 TRBD2 few TGTGCCAGCAGATCACTAGCGGGGGACTACGAGCAGTACTTC CASRSLAGDYEQYF
TRBJ2-7 TRBV5-1 - few TGCGCCAGCAGCTTGGAATTCCCGCACCGGTACTTC CASSLEFPHRYF
TRBJ1-4 TRBV14 - few TGTGCCAGCAGCCCCGGTCCGGGGTTGGTTAATGAAAAACTGTTTTTT CASSPGPGLVNEKLFF
TRBJ1-1 TRBV19 - once TGTGCCAGTAGTATCAGGCAGGGTTTTGCTTTCTTT CASSIRQGFAFF
TRBJ1-5 TRBV7-2 - - TGTGCCAGCAGCCTCAATAGCAATCAGCCCCAGCATTTT CASSLNSNQPQHF
TRBJ1-2 TRBV28 - - TGTGCCAGCACCCTCCAGCCGACATTTCGTGGCTACACCTTC CASTLQPTFRGYTF
TRBJ2-1 TRBV10-3 TRBD2 - TGTGCCATCAGTGAGTCAGCGGGGTACAATGAGCAGTTCTTC CAISESAGYNEQFF
TRBJ1-1 TRBV4-2 - - TGTGCCAGCAGCCAAGATGAAGGAGGGGGGTGGTTGGGGGACACTGAAGCTTTCTTT CASSQDEGGGWLGDTEAFF
TRBJ2-1 TRBV13 - - TGTGCCAGCAGCTTAAGTGACCAGGGTGACCATGAGCAGTTCTTC CASSLSDQGDHEQFF
TRBJ1-1 TRBV4-1 - few TGCGCCAGCAGCCCCTATCCCGGCCTGAACACTGAAGCTTTCTTT CASSPYPGLNTEAFF
TRBJ1-4 TRBV5-4 - - TGTGCCAGCAGCTTGGCCGTGGGGGCAGGGAATGAAAAACTGTTTTTT CASSLAVGAGNEKLFF
TRBJ2-5 TRBV29-1 - few TGCAGCGTTGAAGCCCTCAAAGTGTTGCCTCCCCGAGTGGTGGAGACCCAGTACTTC CSVEALKVLPPRVVETQYF
TRBJ1-1 TRBV29-1 - - TGCAGCGTCAAAAAGAACACTGAAGCTTTCTTT CSVKKNTEAFF